The present entry profiles one T cell receptor beta chain with its context. These data originate in a study of cytomegalovirus exposure and HLA in healthy donors. Amplification used 60 Vbeta primers and 13 Jbeta primers. Data came from immunoSEQ multiplex PCR; TCRdb stores just in-frame clones and leaves some out. Of approximately 140,000 clones listed, 65% to 90% are singletons. CDR1 and CDR2 from the germline V gene are SGHDT and YYEEEE. The length of the CDR3 is 13 residues. V was trimmed by 4 bases and J by 3 bases, leaving 9 bases between them. The TCR sequence derives from a girl under 10 years old in good health and CMV-seronegative. V usage is TRBV5-6 and J usage is TRBJ2-3; D is undetermined. The specimen was PBMCs. CDR3 coding DNA: TGTGCCAGCAGCATTGAACAAACAGATACGCAGTATTTT. This codes for CASSIEQTDTQYF.